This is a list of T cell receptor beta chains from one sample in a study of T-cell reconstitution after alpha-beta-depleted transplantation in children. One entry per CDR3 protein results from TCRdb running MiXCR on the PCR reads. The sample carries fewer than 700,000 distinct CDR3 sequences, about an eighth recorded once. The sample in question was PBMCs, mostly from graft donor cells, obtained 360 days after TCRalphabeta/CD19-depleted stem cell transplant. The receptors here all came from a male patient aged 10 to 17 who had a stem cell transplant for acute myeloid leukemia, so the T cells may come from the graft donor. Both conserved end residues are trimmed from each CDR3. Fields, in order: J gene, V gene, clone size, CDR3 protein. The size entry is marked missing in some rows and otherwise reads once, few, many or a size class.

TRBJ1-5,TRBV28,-,ASRPHEGQGHQPQH
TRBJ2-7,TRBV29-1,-,SVEEDGRYEQY
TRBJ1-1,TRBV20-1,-,SARVDTALNTEAF
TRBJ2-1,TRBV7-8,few,ASSSPGLAGDNEQF
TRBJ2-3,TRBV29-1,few,SVGLDNTDTQY
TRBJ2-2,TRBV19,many,ASRLAGTGELF
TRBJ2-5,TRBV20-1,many,SARGDRDKETQY
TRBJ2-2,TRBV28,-,ASSTQTSGNGELF
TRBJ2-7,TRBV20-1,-,SAREARTYEQY
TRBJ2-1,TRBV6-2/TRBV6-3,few,ASSYSLPPSGSYNEQF
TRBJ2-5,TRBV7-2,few,ASSLAHMAGNQETQY
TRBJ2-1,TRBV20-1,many,SAGGGAGITYNEQF
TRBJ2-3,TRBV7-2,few,ASSLVPAGGVDTQY
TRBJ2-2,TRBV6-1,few,ASMGPQGPSRGELF
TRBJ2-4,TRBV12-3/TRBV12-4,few,ASSLRGIAKNIQY
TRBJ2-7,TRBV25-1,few,ASSEGYSFYEQY
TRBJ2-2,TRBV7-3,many,ASSLMGTGELF
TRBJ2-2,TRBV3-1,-,ASSQDRDWRNTGELF
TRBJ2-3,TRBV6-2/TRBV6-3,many,ASSSGRALGTADTQY
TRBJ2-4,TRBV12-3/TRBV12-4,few,ASSLYLGADLAKNIQY
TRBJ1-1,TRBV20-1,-,SAQGTANTEAF
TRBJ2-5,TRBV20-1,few,SALTGYQETQY
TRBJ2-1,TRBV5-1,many,ASSPRTSGDNEQF
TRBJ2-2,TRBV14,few,ASSHGTSGRWIGELF
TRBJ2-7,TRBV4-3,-,ASSQDPASGNHEQY
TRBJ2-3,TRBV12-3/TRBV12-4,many,ASSLLGEPTDTQY
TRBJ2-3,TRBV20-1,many,SAPHPGASTDTQY